These T cell receptor beta chains were read from a single sample in a study of breast tumors, draining lymph nodes, adjacent tissues. Each CDR3 protein gets one entry after TCRdb re-called the multiplex PCR reads with MiXCR. The sample shows about 31,000 distinct CDR3 sequences, 60% to 80% of them seen only once. The sequenced sample consisted of breast tumor tissue. The receptor set was obtained from a female donor with breast cancer. Some clones in this sample may be carry-over from other donors' samples. The CDR3 runs from the conserved cysteine through the conserved F or W. The D gene is left open where the match is weak. Expanded clones are given a class, and other clones once, few, many or no size at all.

cdr3_length: 14; v_call: TRBV29-1; d_call: -; j_call: TRBJ2-1; clone_size: -; cdr3_aa: CSVVVRDPYNEQFF; cdr3_nt: TGCAGCGTCGTCGTTAGGGATCCCTACAATGAGCAGTTCTTC
cdr3_length: 15; v_call: TRBV20-1; d_call: -; j_call: TRBJ1-5; clone_size: -; cdr3_aa: CSASRQSYSNQPQHF; cdr3_nt: TGCAGTGCTAGCAGACAGTCATATAGCAATCAGCCCCAGCATTTT
cdr3_length: 19; v_call: TRBV29-1; d_call: TRBD1; j_call: TRBJ1-2; clone_size: many; cdr3_aa: CSVEDEGAGPRGANYGYPF; cdr3_nt: TGCAGCGTTGAAGATGAAGGGGCCGGTCCCAGGGGGGCTAACTATGGCTACCCCTTC
cdr3_length: 15; v_call: TRBV7-3; d_call: -; j_call: TRBJ1-6; clone_size: -; cdr3_aa: CASSPGWGRNSPLHF; cdr3_nt: TGTGCCAGCAGCCCTGGCTGGGGGCGTAATTCACCCCTCCACTTT
cdr3_length: 11; v_call: TRBV3-1; d_call: -; j_call: TRBJ1-2; clone_size: many; cdr3_aa: CASRGGGGYTF; cdr3_nt: TGTGCCAGCCGCGGGGGGGGAGGCTACACCTTC
cdr3_length: 13; v_call: TRBV20-1; d_call: TRBD1; j_call: TRBJ2-1; clone_size: -; cdr3_aa: CSAMQGADNEQFF; cdr3_nt: TGCAGTGCTATGCAGGGGGCCGACAATGAGCAGTTCTTC
cdr3_length: 14; v_call: TRBV7-7; d_call: TRBD1; j_call: TRBJ2-1; clone_size: once; cdr3_aa: CASSSSTGGNEQFF; cdr3_nt: TGTGCTAGCAGCTCGTCGACAGGGGGGAATGAGCAGTTCTTC
cdr3_length: 16; v_call: TRBV4-2; d_call: TRBD2; j_call: TRBJ2-1; clone_size: many; cdr3_aa: CASSQEGGRVPNEQFF; cdr3_nt: TGTGCCAGCAGCCAAGAGGGCGGGAGGGTCCCCAATGAGCAGTTCTTC
cdr3_length: 16; v_call: TRBV5-1; d_call: -; j_call: TRBJ2-3; clone_size: -; cdr3_aa: CASKGEGQARTDTQYF; cdr3_nt: TGCGCCAGCAAAGGGGAGGGACAGGCCCGCACAGATACGCAGTATTTT
cdr3_length: 11; v_call: TRBV7-9; d_call: -; j_call: TRBJ2-3; clone_size: -; cdr3_aa: CASSSGAKQYF; cdr3_nt: TGTGCCAGCAGCTCCGGGGCCAAGCAGTATTTT
cdr3_length: 12; v_call: TRBV7-2; d_call: -; j_call: TRBJ2-1; clone_size: medium-sized; cdr3_aa: CASSLGVNEQFF; cdr3_nt: TGTGCCAGCAGCTTAGGGGTCAATGAGCAGTTCTTC
cdr3_length: 14; v_call: TRBV29-1; d_call: TRBD2; j_call: TRBJ2-7; clone_size: once; cdr3_aa: CSVEGGTSRSEQYF; cdr3_nt: TGCAGCGTTGAAGGAGGGACTAGTAGGTCCGAGCAGTACTTC
cdr3_length: 18; v_call: TRBV20-1; d_call: TRBD1; j_call: TRBJ2-3; clone_size: -; cdr3_aa: CSARPTPGQGRGADTQYF; cdr3_nt: TGCAGTGCTAGACCTACGCCGGGACAGGGAAGGGGCGCAGATACGCAGTATTTT
cdr3_length: 14; v_call: TRBV6-6; d_call: TRBD1; j_call: TRBJ1-2; clone_size: -; cdr3_aa: CASSDRQGDYGYTF; cdr3_nt: TGTGCCAGCAGTGACAGACAGGGGGACTATGGCTACACCTTC
cdr3_length: 14; v_call: TRBV7-3; d_call: TRBD2; j_call: TRBJ2-3; clone_size: once; cdr3_aa: CASTSGLPPDTQYF; cdr3_nt: TGTGCCAGCACGTCGGGACTACCCCCAGATACGCAGTATTTT
cdr3_length: 19; v_call: TRBV20-1; d_call: -; j_call: TRBJ1-2; clone_size: -; cdr3_aa: CSALDGSPNNYFAFYGYTF; cdr3_nt: TGCAGTGCCCTGGATGGCTCCCCTAATAACTATTTTGCATTCTATGGCTACACCTTC
cdr3_length: 15; v_call: TRBV20-1; d_call: -; j_call: TRBJ1-2; clone_size: large; cdr3_aa: CSASQGQLTNYGYTF; cdr3_nt: TGCAGTGCTAGTCAAGGACAGCTAACCAACTATGGCTACACCTTC
cdr3_length: 13; v_call: TRBV7-3; d_call: -; j_call: TRBJ2-7; clone_size: -; cdr3_aa: CASSLQGRNEQYF; cdr3_nt: TGTGCCAGCAGCTTACAGGGAAGGAACGAGCAGTACTTC
cdr3_length: 13; v_call: TRBV5-1; d_call: -; j_call: TRBJ2-7; clone_size: -; cdr3_aa: CASSLAGGRVQYF; cdr3_nt: TGCGCCAGCAGCTTGGCGGGTGGCAGGGTGCAGTACTTC
cdr3_length: 14; v_call: TRBV7-3; d_call: -; j_call: TRBJ2-7; clone_size: -; cdr3_aa: CASSLVAGSYEQYF; cdr3_nt: TGTGCCAGCAGCTTAGTGGCGGGCTCATACGAGCAGTACTTC
cdr3_length: 14; v_call: TRBV5-4; d_call: -; j_call: TRBJ2-2; clone_size: many; cdr3_aa: CASSSWSNTGELFF; cdr3_nt: TGTGCCAGCAGCTCCTGGTCTAACACCGGGGAGCTGTTTTTT
cdr3_length: 14; v_call: TRBV5-1; d_call: -; j_call: TRBJ1-2; clone_size: -; cdr3_aa: CASRVEGANYGYTF; cdr3_nt: TGCGCCAGCCGGGTAGAGGGAGCTAACTATGGCTACACCTTC
cdr3_length: 13; v_call: TRBV12-1; d_call: -; j_call: TRBJ2-7; clone_size: -; cdr3_aa: CASSTDLTYEQYF; cdr3_nt: TGTGCCAGCAGCACGGATCTGACCTACGAGCAGTACTTC
cdr3_length: 16; v_call: TRBV25-1; d_call: -; j_call: TRBJ1-4; clone_size: few; cdr3_aa: CASSEHTRWTNEKLFF; cdr3_nt: TGTGCCAGCAGTGAACACACCAGGTGGACTAATGAAAAACTGTTTTTT
cdr3_length: 14; v_call: TRBV7-2; d_call: -; j_call: TRBJ2-1; clone_size: few; cdr3_aa: CASSPSSGFNEQFF; cdr3_nt: TGTGCCAGCAGCCCCTCCTCGGGATTCAATGAGCAGTTCTTC
cdr3_length: 16; v_call: TRBV20-1; d_call: TRBD2; j_call: TRBJ2-5; clone_size: -; cdr3_aa: CSATGGGSGGQETQYF; cdr3_nt: TGCAGTGCTACGGGCGGCGGGAGCGGAGGGCAAGAGACCCAGTACTTC
cdr3_length: 12; v_call: TRBV15; d_call: -; j_call: TRBJ2-7; clone_size: -; cdr3_aa: CATSAGSYEQYF; cdr3_nt: TGTGCCACCAGCGCAGGGTCCTACGAGCAGTACTTC
cdr3_length: 16; v_call: TRBV19; d_call: -; j_call: TRBJ2-5; clone_size: -; cdr3_aa: CASSQGRRTTQETQYF; cdr3_nt: TGTGCCAGTAGTCAAGGTAGGAGGACGACCCAAGAGACCCAGTACTTC
cdr3_length: 14; v_call: TRBV29-1; d_call: -; j_call: TRBJ1-3; clone_size: -; cdr3_aa: CSVVGGREGNTIYF; cdr3_nt: TGCAGCGTTGTGGGGGGCAGGGAAGGAAACACCATATATTTT
cdr3_length: 13; v_call: TRBV2; d_call: -; j_call: TRBJ1-6; clone_size: few; cdr3_aa: CASSEGLSSPLHF; cdr3_nt: TGTGCCAGCAGTGAGGGTCTGAGTTCACCCCTCCACTTT